The present entry profiles one T cell receptor (beta chain) with its context. The entry originates in a study of shared T cell receptors in the human thymus. Method: immunoSEQ multiplex PCR; TCRdb's copy keeps in-frame clones and lacks some. The table includes approximately 490,000 clones, around 82% detected once. CDR1 is SQVTM, CDR2 ANQGSEA, per germline. This CDR3 has 13 residues. V dropped 6 bases and J dropped 4; count of bases not matched to a gene: 6. This same sample was also part of a study on human thymus T cells. That paper adds: Resections from corrective heart surgery provided thymus tissue.

The V call is TRBV29-1, the J call TRBJ2-3, with TRBD1 identical over 8 bases. Material for sequencing was thymocytes. The sequence derives from a boy under two years old with a congenital heart defect. CDR3 in amino acids: CSVGTGGSDTQYF. The CDR3 nucleotides read TGCAGCGTAGGAACAGGGGGTTCAGATACGCAGTATTTT.